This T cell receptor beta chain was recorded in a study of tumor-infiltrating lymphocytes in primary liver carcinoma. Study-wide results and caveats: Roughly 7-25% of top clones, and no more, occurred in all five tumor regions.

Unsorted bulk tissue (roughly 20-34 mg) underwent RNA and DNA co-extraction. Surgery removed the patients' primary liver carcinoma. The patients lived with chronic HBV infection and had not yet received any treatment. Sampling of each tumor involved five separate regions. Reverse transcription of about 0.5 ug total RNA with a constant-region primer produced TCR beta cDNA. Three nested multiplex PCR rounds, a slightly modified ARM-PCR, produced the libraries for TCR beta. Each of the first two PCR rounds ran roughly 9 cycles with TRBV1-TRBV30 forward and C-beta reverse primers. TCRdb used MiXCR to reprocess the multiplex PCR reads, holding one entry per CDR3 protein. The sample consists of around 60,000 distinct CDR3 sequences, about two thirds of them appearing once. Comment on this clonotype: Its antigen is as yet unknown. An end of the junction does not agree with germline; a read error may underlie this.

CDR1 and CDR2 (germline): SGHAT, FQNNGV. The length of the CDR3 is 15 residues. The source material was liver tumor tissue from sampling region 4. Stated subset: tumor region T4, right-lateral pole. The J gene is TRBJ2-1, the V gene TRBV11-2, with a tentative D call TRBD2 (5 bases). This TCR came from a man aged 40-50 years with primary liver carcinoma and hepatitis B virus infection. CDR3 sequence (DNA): TGTGTCAGCAGCCCCCAGCGCGAGGGATTGGGTGAGCAGTTATTC. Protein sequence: CVSSPQREGLGEQLF.